These 14 T cell receptor beta chains were sequenced from one sample in a study of blood T cell repertoires in COVID-19. The table came from immunoSEQ multiplex PCR; TCRdb's copy has only in-frame clones and leaves some out. The sample records more than 100,000 clones, less than 75% being singletons. The sample was peripheral blood. These receptors were obtained from a human donor with acute or convalescent COVID-19. The donor label of this sample is uncertain.

V gene TRBV28 combines with J gene TRBJ1-6; 7 positions agree with TRBD1. CDR1 is MDHEN, CDR2 SYDVKM, per germline. V trimming: 5 bases; J trimming: 15 bases; junction bases outside the gene matches: 13. CDR3 length equals 14 residues. The CDR3 DNA reads as TGTGCCAGCAGTCAACAACAGGGGTCCTTAAGCCTCCACTTT. Protein sequence: CASSQQQGSLSLHF.

This chain uses TRBV29-1 with TRBJ1-1, with D perhaps TRBD1 (6 bases). V lost 4 bases and J 6 bases, leaving 15 bases between the germline ends. This CDR3 is built from 13 residues. Germline lookup yields CDR1 SQVTM and CDR2 ANQGSEA. CDR3 amino acids: CSVVKQGAAEAFF. CDR3 DNA sequence: TGCAGCGTTGTAAAACAGGGAGCCGCTGAAGCTTTCTTT.

The V call is TRBV21-1, the J call TRBJ2-7; the listed D gene, TRBD2, was not tested against the DNA. TRBV21-1 is tagged as a pseudogene. The CDR3 consists of 18 residues. The CDR3: CASGDVGTSGGYSYEQYF. The CDR3 DNA reads TGTGCCAGCGGTGATGTCGGGACTAGCGGGGGGTATAGCTACGAGCAGTACTTC.

This clone was seen at least ten times. The rearrangement joins TRBV19 to TRBJ1-1; TRBD1 aligns across 11 bases. This CDR3 is 15 amino acids long. Per the germline V gene, CDR1 is LNHDA and CDR2 is SQIVND (reference sequence). V trimming: 3 bases; J trimming: 5 bases; junction bases outside the gene matches: 5. CDR3 DNA: TGTGCCAGTAGTATTACGGGACAGGGGGGGACTGAAGCTTTCTTT. This codes for CASSITGQGGTEAFF.

This chain connects TRBV18 to TRBJ2-7; weak D call: TRBD1 (5 bases). This CDR3 region has 15 residues. The germline V and J ends were trimmed by 1 base and 5 bases, with 15 bases remaining between them. Germline V lookup: CDR1 KGHSH, CDR2 LQKENI. Here the CDR3 DNA reads TGTGCCAGCTCACCACTACGTGACAGTGTCCACGAGCAGTACTTC. Translating it yields CASSPLRDSVHEQYF.

On this clone: The sample contains more than one DNA sequence encoding this CDR3. This rearrangement joins TRBV19 to TRBJ1-5, with 8 bases matching TRBD1. The V segment lost 9 bases and the J segment 2 bases; nucleotides outside the gene matches: 3. The CDR3 contains 13 residues. The germline V gene has CDR1 LNHDA and CDR2 SQIVND (reference sequence). CDR3 sequence (DNA): TGTGCCAGCGGGGACAGGCGCAATCAGCCCCAGCATTTT. Amino acids: CASGDRRNQPQHF.

The J gene is TRBJ1-5, the V gene TRBV6-6; possibly TRBD1 for D (6 bases). The CDR3 consists of 14 residues. Trimming took 2 bases from V and 6 from J, leaving 11 bases between them. From germline, CDR1 is MNHNY and CDR2 SVGAGI (reference sequence). This CDR3 is CASSYGGASQPQHF. CDR3 DNA sequence: TGTGCCAGCAGTTACGGGGGGGCAAGTCAGCCCCAGCATTTT.

This clone is a singleton in its sample. The CDR3 reads CAWINTNTGELFF. The CDR3 DNA reads as TGTGCCTGGATTAACACCAACACCGGGGAGCTGTTTTTT. The J gene is TRBJ2-2, the V gene TRBV30; D gene ambiguous. V was shortened by 4 bases and J by 2 bases, with 8 bases between the two germline ends. The CDR3 loop spans 13 amino acids. Per the germline V gene, CDR1 is GTSNPN and CDR2 is SVGIG (reference sequence).

The V call is TRBV5-4, the J call TRBJ1-6; tentative D call: TRBD1 (6 bases). V lost 1 base, J lost 9 bases, and 14 bases lay in between. The CDR3 runs to 15 residues. The germline V gene encodes CDR1 SGHNT and CDR2 YYREEE (reference sequence). DNA of the CDR3: TGTGCCAGCAGCTTGCCGGGGGGCGCGGGTTCACCCCTCCACTTT. Protein sequence: CASSLPGGAGSPLHF.

The chain carries TRBV25-1 and TRBJ2-7, with 10 bases lining up with TRBD2. The germline V gene has CDR1 MGHDK and CDR2 SYGVNS. This CDR3 has 15 residues. Trimming took 3 bases from V and 1 from J; bases not matched to a gene: 3. CDR3 residues: CASSELAGGSYEQYF. In DNA, the CDR3 is TGTGCCAGCAGTGAGTTAGCGGGGGGTTCCTACGAGCAGTACTTC.

The chain couples TRBV4-1 to TRBJ2-5; 9 bases fit TRBD2. Germline CDR1 MGHRA, CDR2 YSYEKL. Trimming at V came to 3 bases and at J to 4 bases, leaving 9 bases not matched to a gene. This CDR3 spans 16 amino acids. The CDR3 DNA reads TGCGCCAGCAGCCAGGTAGCGGGGGATTTTCGAGAGACCCAGTACTTC. Amino acid sequence: CASSQVAGDFRETQYF.

This chain connects TRBV27 to TRBJ2-3, with 14 nucleotides matching TRBD2. CDR1 and CDR2 (germline): MNHEY, SMNVEV (reference sequence). The CDR3 totals 15 residues. The junction had 5 bases not matched to a gene; V was cut back by 5 bases and J by 7 bases. The CDR3 DNA is TGTGCCAGCAGTGGGGGGACTAGCGGGGGCTATACGCAGTATTTT. It yields the protein CASSGGTSGGYTQYF.

This chain connects TRBV4-2 to TRBJ2-2; 9 bases fit TRBD2. Germline V gene lookup returns CDR1 LGHNA and CDR2 YNFKEQ. The CDR3 contains 19 residues. After removal of 0 bases from V and 1 base from J, the junction contained 9 bases not matched to a gene. CDR3 DNA: TGTGCCAGCAGCCAAGAGGAGGGTAGCGGGGGTTGGAACACCGGGGAGCTGTTTTTT. Protein product: CASSQEEGSGGWNTGELFF.

The chain is built from TRBV3-1 (or the pseudogene TRBV3-2) and TRBJ1-2, with 8 bases fitting TRBD1. Losses at the gene ends were 4 bases for V and 6 bases for J; bases not matched to a gene: 1. CDR1 and CDR2 from the germline V gene are LGHDT and YNNKEL (reference sequence). This CDR3 is built from 12 residues. CDR3 sequence reads: CASSLTGDGYTF. CDR3 in DNA: TGTGCCAGCAGCCTGACAGGGGATGGCTACACCTTC.